This is a list of T cell receptor beta chains from one sample in a study of T cell clones after liver transplantation. Here immunoSEQ multiplex PCR was the method, and the copy in TCRdb shows in-frame clones only, minus some. Of fewer than 70,000 clones in the sample, around 75% are singletons; the top ten hold 15%. The sample consisted of CD4+ T cells from blood, taken before liver transplant. These receptors originate from a human donor who received a liver transplant. CDR3s include the opening cysteine and the closing phenylalanine or tryptophan. Each record gives: J gene, V gene, clone size, D gene, CDR3 protein, CDR3 DNA. The D gene is left open where the match is weak. Expanded clones get a size class; other rows say once, few or many, or leave the size out.

j_call: TRBJ1-2
v_call: TRBV28
clone_size: .
d_call: TRBD1
cdr3_aa: CASKTGTGLWGYTF
cdr3_nt: TGTGCCAGCAAGACCGGGACAGGATTATGGGGCTACACCTTC

j_call: TRBJ1-6
v_call: TRBV7-9
clone_size: .
d_call: .
cdr3_aa: CASSPRGGNSPLHF
cdr3_nt: TGTGCCAGCAGCCCACGGGGGGGAAATTCACCCCTCCACTTT

j_call: TRBJ2-5
v_call: TRBV27
clone_size: .
d_call: TRBD2
cdr3_aa: CASSPGGAGETQYF
cdr3_nt: TGTGCCAGCAGCCCGGGGGGGGCCGGGGAGACCCAGTACTTC

j_call: TRBJ1-6
v_call: TRBV12-2
clone_size: .
d_call: .
cdr3_aa: CASRLTRVSPLHF
cdr3_nt: TGTGCAAGTCGCCTAACCCGGGTCTCACCCCTCCACTTT

j_call: TRBJ2-7
v_call: TRBV7-9
clone_size: .
d_call: .
cdr3_aa: CASTKAGRGTIYEQYF
cdr3_nt: TGTGCCAGTACGAAGGCAGGGAGGGGGACCATCTACGAGCAGTACTTC

j_call: TRBJ2-7
v_call: TRBV30
clone_size: .
d_call: TRBD1
cdr3_aa: CAWSFNRDSEQYF
cdr3_nt: TGTGCCTGGAGTTTCAACCGGGACAGCGAGCAGTACTTC

j_call: TRBJ2-3
v_call: TRBV19
clone_size: .
d_call: TRBD2
cdr3_aa: CASSLSGGGRGWTDTQYF
cdr3_nt: TGTGCCAGTAGTCTCAGCGGGGGGGGCCGGGGGTGGACAGATACGCAGTATTTT

j_call: TRBJ1-1
v_call: TRBV12-2
clone_size: .
d_call: .
cdr3_aa: CASRPQGNQTEAFF
cdr3_nt: TGTGCAAGTCGCCCACAGGGAAATCAAACTGAAGCTTTCTTT

j_call: TRBJ1-1
v_call: TRBV5-4
clone_size: .
d_call: .
cdr3_aa: CASSPERTMNTEAFF
cdr3_nt: TGTGCCAGCAGCCCCGAGCGGACGATGAACACTGAAGCTTTCTTT

j_call: TRBJ2-1
v_call: TRBV5-8
clone_size: .
d_call: TRBD2
cdr3_aa: CASSLDLAGGLRYNEQFF
cdr3_nt: TGTGCCAGCAGCTTGGACCTAGCGGGGGGGCTCAGGTACAATGAGCAGTTCTTC

j_call: TRBJ1-4
v_call: TRBV25-1
clone_size: .
d_call: TRBD1
cdr3_aa: CASSGTGRGEKLFF
cdr3_nt: TGTGCCAGCAGTGGGACAGGGAGGGGAGAAAAACTGTTTTTT

j_call: TRBJ2-3
v_call: TRBV28
clone_size: .
d_call: .
cdr3_aa: CASSRLTYSRRQRTDTQYF
cdr3_nt: TGTGCCAGCAGCCGACTTACGTATTCTCGGCGGCAGCGCACAGATACGCAGTATTTT

j_call: TRBJ2-7
v_call: TRBV29-1
clone_size: few
d_call: TRBD1
cdr3_aa: CSVEPTGTGTYEQYF
cdr3_nt: TGCAGCGTTGAACCAACCGGGACAGGCACCTACGAGCAGTACTTC

j_call: TRBJ1-5
v_call: TRBV19
clone_size: .
d_call: .
cdr3_aa: CASSPRRGSVSNQPQHF
cdr3_nt: TGTGCCAGTAGTCCTCGGAGGGGATCGGTTAGCAATCAGCCCCAGCATTTT

j_call: TRBJ1-3
v_call: TRBV4-1
clone_size: .
d_call: .
cdr3_aa: CASSPSASSGNTIYF
cdr3_nt: TGCGCCAGCAGCCCCAGCGCGAGCTCTGGAAACACCATATATTTT

j_call: TRBJ1-4
v_call: TRBV2
clone_size: .
d_call: .
cdr3_aa: CASSGTNEKLFF
cdr3_nt: TGTGCCAGCAGTGGCACAAATGAAAAACTGTTTTTT